These 8 T cell receptor beta chains share one sample of origin, sequenced in a study of blood T cell repertoires in COVID-19. Assay: immunoSEQ multiplex PCR; the TCRdb copy retains only in-frame clones and omits some. This repertoire shows over 140,000 clones, roughly 80% found once; its top ten account for roughly 10%. Sequencing used peripheral blood. These receptor sequences come from a woman between 50 and 59 years old with active or convalescent COVID-19.

This clone was observed a few times. The V gene is TRBV14, the J gene TRBJ1-3; TRBD1 agrees at 7 bases. Per the germline V gene, CDR1 is SGHDN and CDR2 is FVKESK. The V and J ends lost 4 bases and 2 bases, in that order; junction bases with no gene match: 5. This CDR3 is built from 15 residues. The CDR3 DNA sequence: TGTGCCAGCAGCCGGGGGACAGCGACTGGAAACACCATATATTTT. Residues: CASSRGTATGNTIYF.

This chain joins TRBV28 and TRBJ1-4; 8 bases map to TRBD1. Germline V lookup: CDR1 MDHEN, CDR2 SYDVKM. V dropped 6 bases and J dropped 5; count of bases not matched to a gene: 5. CDR3 length: 14 residues. The CDR3 DNA follows: TGTGCCAGCAGCCGGACAGGGCCGAATGAAAAACTGTTTTTT. Amino acid sequence: CASSRTGPNEKLFF.

The chain combines TRBV28 with TRBJ1-3; D is ambiguous. Germline loops: CDR1 MDHEN, CDR2 SYDVKM. Between the trimmed V and J ends, which lost 10 bases and 0 bases, there was a span of 7 bases. This CDR3 has 12 residues. The DNA for the CDR3 is TGTGCCATCCGGGACTCTGGAAACACCATATATTTT. Amino acids: CAIRDSGNTIYF.

CDR3 sequence: CASTGVAHNSPLHF. The CDR3 nucleotides are TGTGCCAGCACAGGGGTAGCTCATAATTCACCCCTCCACTTT. The rearrangement uses TRBV7-9 and TRBJ1-6, with D possibly matching TRBD1 (6 bases). Trimming stripped 7 bases from V and 5 bases from J, with 12 bases between. There are 14 residues in the CDR3. CDR1 is SEHNR and CDR2 is FQNEAQ in the germline V gene (reference sequence).

The chain is built from TRBV28 and TRBJ1-4, with 10 bases matching TRBD1. The CDR3 is made up of 14 amino acids. Germline CDR1 MDHEN, CDR2 SYDVKM. V was pared by 5 bases and J by 10 bases, with 7 bases of the junction left unmatched. The CDR3 DNA follows: TGTGCCAGCAGTCCGACAGGGGGCGCGGGAAAACTGTTTTTT. Amino acids: CASSPTGGAGKLFF.

The V call is TRBV4-3, the J call TRBJ2-7; the D is unclear. V lost 1 base and J lost 3, with 13 bases in between. CDR1 and CDR2 (germline): LGHNA, YSLEER. This CDR3 is 15 amino acids long. The CDR3 sequence: CASSQGVGWSYEQYF. The CDR3, as DNA: TGCGCCAGCAGCCAAGGGGTGGGTTGGAGCTACGAGCAGTACTTC.

This clone was counted only a few times. The chain uses TRBV4-2 and TRBJ1-2; D gene ambiguous. Looked up from germline, CDR1 is LGHNA and CDR2 is YNFKEQ. V was trimmed by 5 bases and J by 0 bases, leaving 13 bases between them. The CDR3 is made up of 15 amino acids. In DNA, the CDR3 is TGTGCCAGCAGCGCCACATCCCCGACTAACTATGGCTACACCTTC. Residues: CASSATSPTNYGYTF.

The V and J genes are TRBV7-2 and TRBJ2-1, with TRBD2 matching 9 bases. Per germline, CDR1 SGHTA and CDR2 FQGNSA. After removal of 5 bases from V and 10 bases from J, the junction contained 18 bases not matched to a gene. CDR3 size: 17 residues. The CDR3 region has the DNA TGTGCCAGCAGCCCACTTAGTGGTAGCGGGGGAGGAAAAGAGCAGTTCTTC. Encoded protein: CASSPLSGSGGGKEQFF. Combining the CDR3 with reference TRBV7-2 and TRBJ2-1 gives the whole variable domain GAGVSQSPSNKVTEKGKDVELRCDPISGHTALYWYRQSLGQGLEFLIYFQGNSAPDKSGLPSDRFSAERTGGSVSTLTIQRTQQEDSAVYLCASSPLSGSGGGKEQFFGPGTRLTVL.